This T cell receptor (beta chain) was sequenced during a study of blood T cell repertoires in COVID-19. Overall study context: Samples representing acute and convalescent COVID-19 were sourced from the United States, Italy and Spain.

The study counted Cohort 3 donors as recovered given two negative PCRs, clearance, or symptom resolution. Data came from immunoSEQ multiplex PCR; TCRdb stores just in-frame clones and leaves some out. Of 150,000 to 250,000 clones listed, roughly 87% are singletons. V lost 0 bases and J 1 base, leaving 6 bases between the germline ends. The CDR3 extends over 14 amino acids. Germline CDR1 MNHEY, CDR2 SVGEGT. This TCR came from a woman in her thirties who had recovered from COVID-19. The chain employs TRBV6-2 or TRBV6-3 and TRBJ1-1, with D unresolved. Source material: PBMCs or T cells enriched from blood (not recorded which). The CDR3 sequence is CASSYSAENTEAFF. The CDR3 nucleotides are TGTGCCAGCAGTTACTCGGCGGAGAACACTGAAGCTTTCTTT.